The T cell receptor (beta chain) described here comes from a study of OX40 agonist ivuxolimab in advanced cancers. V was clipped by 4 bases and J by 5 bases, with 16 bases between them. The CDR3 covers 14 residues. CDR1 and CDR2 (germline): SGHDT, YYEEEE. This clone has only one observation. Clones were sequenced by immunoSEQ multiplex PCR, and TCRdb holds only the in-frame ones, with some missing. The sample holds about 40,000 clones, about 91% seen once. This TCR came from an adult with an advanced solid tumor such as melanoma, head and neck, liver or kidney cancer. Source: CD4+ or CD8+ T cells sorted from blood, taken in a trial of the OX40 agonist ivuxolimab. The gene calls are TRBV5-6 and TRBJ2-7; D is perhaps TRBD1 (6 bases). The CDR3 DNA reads TGTGCCAGCAGCCCCTGGTCAGGGGACCACGAGCAGTACTTC. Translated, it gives CASSPWSGDHEQYF.